One and the same sample provided the 5 T cell receptor beta chains below, sequenced in a study of T cells after yellow fever vaccination. TCRdb used MiXCR to reprocess the 5' RACE reads, holding one entry per CDR3 protein. Among roughly 260,000 distinct CDR3 sequences, 13% were seen once, and the ten largest hold 0.4% to 0.65%. This specimen consisted of CD4+ T cells sorted from PBMCs, obtained 45 days after the yellow fever booster vaccination. The receptor source for this set is a man aged 25 to 40 who received the YFV17D yellow fever vaccine.

The J gene is TRBJ1-5, the V gene TRBV7-2; D is unclear. This CDR3 comprises 14 residues. Germline values: CDR1 SGHTA, CDR2 FQGNSA. V dropped 6 bases and J dropped 1 base, with 10 bases sitting between them. CDR3 protein: CASSLQSSNQPQHF. In nucleotides, the CDR3 is TGTGCCAGCAGTCTACAGTCGAGCAATCAGCCCCAGCATTTT.

This clonotype showed up just a few times. The J gene is TRBJ1-4, the V gene TRBV4-2, with D possibly matching TRBD1 (6 bases). This CDR3 has 18 residues. Deletions cut 3 bases from V and 8 bases from J, with 25 bases between. Germline-derived CDR1 and CDR2 are LGHNA and YNFKEQ. CDR3 DNA sequence: TGTGCCAGCAGCCATTTCCTCCGGGACACAAAAGACGGGGAAAAACTGTTTTTT. It is translated as CASSHFLRDTKDGEKLFF.

This clonotype was counted only a few times. The V and J genes are TRBV20-1 and TRBJ2-3; D unclear. The CDR3 is 16 amino acids. Germline V CDR1 and CDR2: DFQATT, SNEGSKA (reference sequence). V was clipped by 2 bases and J by 0 bases, with 15 bases between them. CDR3 sequence: CSARTPAVTSTDTQYF. For the CDR3, the DNA is TGCAGTGCTAGAACCCCCGCGGTAACTAGCACAGATACGCAGTATTTT.

The chain joins TRBV20-1 to TRBJ2-3, with a tentative D call TRBD2 (7 bases). The CDR3 loop spans 15 amino acids. The V gene lost 3 bases and the J gene lost 2 bases, with 15 bases spanning the gap. The V gene's germline CDR1 is DFQATT and CDR2 SNEGSKA (reference sequence). In nucleotides, the CDR3 is TGCAGTGCTAGCCGGGGGGCTTGGGACACAGATACGCAGTATTTT. It codes for CSASRGAWDTDTQYF.

This chain links TRBV19 with TRBJ2-5; the D gene is possibly TRBD1 (6 bases). CDR1 and CDR2 (germline): LNHDA, SQIVND (reference sequence). Trimming took off 6 bases at V and 5 bases at J, with 16 bases between the two ends. The CDR3 extends over 14 amino acids. Here the CDR3 DNA reads TGTGCCAGTAGATCCGGGACAATCGGCGAGACCCAGTACTTC. This gives the protein CASRSGTIGETQYF.